These 10 T cell receptor beta chains were all obtained from the same sample, sequenced in a study of cytomegalovirus exposure and HLA in healthy donors. Primers for the PCR totalled 60 Vbeta and 13 Jbeta. Method: immunoSEQ multiplex PCR; TCRdb's copy keeps in-frame clones and lacks some. The data hold 95,000 to 150,000 clones, with over 50% observed a single time. Sequencing was performed on PBMCs. The receptors come from a woman between 40 and 50 years old in good health and CMV-seropositive.

The chain employs TRBV9 and TRBJ2-1, with 8 bases aligning to TRBD2. Germline lookup yields CDR1 SGDLS and CDR2 YYNGEE. There are 14 residues in the CDR3. V was pared by 4 bases and J by 4 bases, with 4 bases of the junction left unmatched. The CDR3 spells CASSPGLVYNEQFF. The CDR3 region has the DNA TGTGCCAGCAGCCCGGGACTAGTGTACAATGAGCAGTTCTTC.

The chain couples TRBV7-9 to TRBJ1-2; perhaps TRBD1 as D (6 bases). Between the trimmed V and J ends, which lost 2 bases and 4 bases, there was a span of 14 bases. The CDR3 length is 15 residues. Looked up from germline, CDR1 is SEHNR and CDR2 is FQNEAQ (reference sequence). The CDR3 region is CASSLMGGQPYGYTF. The DNA of the CDR3 is TGTGCCAGCAGCTTAATGGGGGGGCAGCCCTATGGCTACACCTTC.

The chain has TRBV19 and TRBJ2-3; 8 bases map to TRBD2. The V gene end was trimmed by 6 bases and the J gene end by 4 bases; junction bases not matched to a gene: 9. The V gene's germline CDR1 is LNHDA and CDR2 SQIVND (reference sequence). The CDR3 is made up of 15 amino acids. CDR3 nucleotide sequence: TGTGCCAGTAGACCCTCCGGACTAGCTCCAGATACGCAGTATTTT. This sequence encodes CASRPSGLAPDTQYF. The complete variable domain, with remaining parts taken from reference TRBV19 and TRBJ2-3, reads DGGITQSPKYLFRKEGQNVTLSCEQNLNHDAMYWYRQDPGQGLRLIYYSQIVNDFQKGDIAEGYSVSREKKESFPLTVTSAQKNPTAFYLCASRPSGLAPDTQYFGPGTRLTVL.

The chain combines TRBV12-5 with TRBJ1-1; TRBD1 might be the D (6 bases). V lost 0 bases, J lost 6 bases, and 14 bases lay in between. The CDR3 is 15 amino acids. The germline CDR1 and CDR2 sequences are LGHNT and FRNRAP. DNA for the CDR3: TGTGCTAGTGGTTTGGTACAGGGTTTCATCCCTGAAGCTTTCTTT. Amino acid sequence: CASGLVQGFIPEAFF.

This clone has more than one count but fewer than ten. The chain combines TRBV7-9 with TRBJ2-3, with D possibly matching TRBD1 (5 bases). CDR3 size: 16 residues. V was shortened by 5 bases and J by 4 bases, with 19 bases between the two germline ends. Germline CDR1 SEHNR, CDR2 FQNEAQ (reference sequence). The CDR3 region is CASSASRGEFSDTQYF. For the CDR3, the DNA is TGTGCCAGCAGCGCCTCTAGGGGCGAGTTCTCAGATACGCAGTATTTT.

The rearrangement joins TRBV6-6 to TRBJ1-1; 8 nucleotides line up with TRBD1. The CDR3 extends over 15 amino acids. Unmatched junction bases numbered 9, after V lost 2 bases and J lost 7 bases. CDR1 is MNHNY and CDR2 is SVGAGI in the germline V gene (reference sequence). The CDR3 bases are TGTGCCAGCAGTTACATGACAGGGGCGCCGGTTGAAGCTTTCTTT. Encoded protein: CASSYMTGAPVEAFF.

The V call is TRBV5-6, the J call TRBJ2-5; TRBD1 matches 9 bases. V shed 1 base, J shed 2 bases, and the junction held 3 bases outside the gene matches. The CDR3 is made up of 15 amino acids. The germline CDR1 and CDR2 sequences are SGHDT and YYEEEE. The CDR3 DNA reads as TGTGCCAGCAGCTTGCCGGGACAGGGTCAAGAGACCCAGTACTTC. Amino acids: CASSLPGQGQETQYF.

This clone was seen only once. The chain carries TRBV6-4 and TRBJ2-7, with TRBD2 identical over 7 bases. V shed 0 bases and J 1 base; nucleotides not matched to a gene: 12. In germline, CDR1 is MRHNA, CDR2 SNTAGT. The CDR3 is made up of 18 amino acids. The CDR3 here is CASSDSKFRSGVSYEQYF. Written as DNA, the CDR3 is TGTGCCAGCAGTGACTCGAAGTTTCGGAGCGGGGTGTCCTACGAGCAGTACTTC.

V usage is TRBV6-1 and J usage is TRBJ1-1; no firm D call. Trimming left V 6 bases short and J 1 base short, with 9 bases between. Germline lookup yields CDR1 MNHNS and CDR2 SASEGT. This CDR3 is 13 amino acids long. The DNA for the CDR3 is TGTGCCAGCAGACCCACAGCGAACACTGAAGCTTTCTTT. Amino acids: CASRPTANTEAFF.

V is TRBV28 and J is TRBJ2-2, with a weak D call TRBD2 (6 bases). The CDR3 length is 17 residues. V was pared by 5 bases and J by 3 bases, with 19 bases between. The germline V gene has CDR1 MDHEN and CDR2 SYDVKM. The CDR3 is CASSPGGPGWYTGELFF. CDR3 nucleotides: TGTGCCAGCAGTCCCGGGGGACCAGGGTGGTACACCGGGGAGCTGTTTTTT.